These 25 T cell receptor beta chains originate from one sample sequenced in a study of T cells in Graves' hyperthyroidism and ophthalmopathy. The TCR beta CDR3 regions underwent amplification using RNA transcripts as the source. Primed by the HTBI set, a first-round RT-PCR was run on the TCR CDR3. TCRdb processed the multiplex PCR reads anew with MiXCR; each CDR3 protein has one entry. The sample has 360,000 or so distinct CDR3 sequences, roughly 20% seen once. Input material: blood. The receptors derive from a woman aged 40 to 50 with Graves' ophthalmopathy.

This clonotype has a count of ten or more. The rearrangement links TRBV28 to TRBJ1-1; no definite D call. Trimming took off 11 bases at V and 1 base at J, with 17 bases between the two ends. Germline V gene lookup returns CDR1 MDHEN and CDR2 SYDVKM. The CDR3 length is 14 residues. CDR3 nucleotides: TGTGCCGTCAATGGAGTGGGGTCGAACACTGAAGCTTTCTTT. Translation: CAVNGVGSNTEAFF.

This clonotype appeared a few times. It may be a read error: a sequence one base away is much more abundant. V gene TRBV19 combines with J gene TRBJ1-2; a possible D gene is TRBD1 (5 bases). CDR3 length: 12 residues. The V and J ends lost 3 bases and 6 bases respectively, with 8 bases between them. Germline loops: CDR1 LNHDA, CDR2 SQIVND (reference sequence). CDR3 DNA: TGTGCCAGTAGTATGTGGGGCAATGGCTACACCTTC. Residues: CASSMWGNGYTF.

The J gene is TRBJ2-5, the V gene TRBV28; 10 bases align to TRBD2. This CDR3 comprises 16 residues. V was clipped by 4 bases and J by 3 bases; unmatched bases: 8. Per germline, CDR1 MDHEN and CDR2 SYDVKM. CDR3 nucleotides: TGTGCCAGCAGTTCTTCACTAGCGGGGAGCAAAGAGACCCAGTACTTC. Amino acids: CASSSSLAGSKETQYF.

This clonotype was counted ten times or more. The chain has TRBV4-1 and TRBJ2-7, with TRBD1 matching 8 bases. V shed 3 bases, J shed 12 bases, and the junction held 13 bases outside the gene matches. CDR1 is MGHRA and CDR2 is YSYEKL in the germline V gene. The CDR3 totals 14 residues. CDR3 sequence: CASSQNYGQGWLYF. As DNA, the CDR3 is TGCGCCAGCAGCCAGAACTACGGACAGGGCTGGTTGTACTTC.

In this sample, this clonotype turned up many times. The genes are TRBV28 and TRBJ2-7; either TRBD1 or TRBD2 may supply D (5 bases each). Germline values: CDR1 MDHEN, CDR2 SYDVKM. Trimming took off 6 bases at V and 6 bases at J, with 18 bases between the two ends. CDR3 length: 14 amino acids. CDR3 bases: TGTGCCAGCAGCCCAGCGGCAGGGATTCGCGAGCAGTACTTC. Its protein is CASSPAAGIREQYF.

There are many counts of this clonotype. The chain carries TRBV28 and TRBJ1-3; no firm D call. The CDR3 consists of 11 residues. Germline V CDR1 and CDR2: MDHEN, SYDVKM. V lost 6 bases to trimming and J lost 11 bases, with 11 bases between them. Written as DNA, the CDR3 is TGTGCCAGCAGGGCCCCTCCGGCCATATATTTT. This gives the protein CASRAPPAIYF.

This clonotype was seen repeatedly, ten times or more. The chain employs TRBV6-5 and TRBJ1-1; 7 positions match TRBD1. The CDR3 sequence is 14 residues long. Trimming took 5 bases from V and 1 from J; bases not matched to a gene: 4. Germline V CDR1 and CDR2: MNHEY, SVGAGI. In nucleotides, the CDR3 is TGTGCCAGCAGTCGACAGGGACAGAACACTGAAGCTTTCTTT. Translation: CASSRQGQNTEAFF.

The gene calls are TRBV10-3 and TRBJ1-2, with 9 bases aligning to TRBD1. Per germline, CDR1 ENHRY and CDR2 SYGVKD. V was clipped by 3 bases and J by 4 bases; unmatched bases: 6. The CDR3 spans 15 residues. CDR3 protein: CAISEFQGQGYGYTF. In nucleotides, the CDR3 is TGTGCCATCAGTGAATTCCAGGGACAGGGCTATGGCTACACCTTC.

This clonotype has ten or more counts. V is TRBV3-1 and J is TRBJ1-5, with a weak D call TRBD1 (6 bases). The CDR3 is made up of 17 amino acids. V lost 0 bases, J lost 2 bases, and 14 bases lay in between. The V gene's germline CDR1 is LGHDT and CDR2 YNNKEL (reference sequence). In DNA, the CDR3 is TGTGCCAGCAGCCAAGAATACGGGGGCAGGGGCAATCAGCCCCAGCATTTT. Translation: CASSQEYGGRGNQPQHF.

In its sample, this clonotype was seen many times. A clone one base away is much larger, so this may be a read error. The rearrangement joins TRBV15 to TRBJ1-1; D gene unclear. CDR1 LNHNV and CDR2 YYDKDF come from the germline V gene (reference sequence). Trimming shortened V by 8 bases and J by 10 bases, and 11 bases separated the two germline ends. This CDR3 spans 10 amino acids. CDR3 DNA sequence: TGTGCCACCGGGGAAGCTGGAGCTTTCTTT. This codes for CATGEAGAFF.

This clonotype was seen ten or more times. The rearrangement joins TRBV24-1 to TRBJ1-2; no reliable D call. Germline CDR1 reads KGHDR; CDR2 reads SFDVKD. This CDR3 region has 15 residues. Trimming stripped 4 bases from V and 5 bases from J, with 16 bases between. In DNA form, the CDR3 reads TGTGCCACCAGTGACGCCCCCGGTGGGGAGTATGGCTACACCTTC. The encoded protein is CATSDAPGGEYGYTF.

This clonotype was counted once. The chain has TRBV7-2 and TRBJ2-5; 12 bases align to TRBD2. This CDR3 has 15 residues. The V segment lost 6 bases and the J segment 5 bases; nucleotides outside the gene matches: 7. In germline, CDR1 is SGHTA, CDR2 FQGNSA. The CDR3 spells CASSWTSGTGETQYF. The CDR3 nucleotides are TGTGCCAGCAGTTGGACTAGCGGGACCGGGGAGACCCAGTACTTC. Filled out from reference TRBV7-2 and TRBJ2-5, the complete variable domain reads GAGVSQSPSNKVTEKGKDVELRCDPISGHTALYWYRQSLGQGLEFLIYFQGNSAPDKSGLPSDRFSAERTGGSVSTLTIQRTQQEDSAVYLCASSWTSGTGETQYFGPGTRLLVL.

Many counts were recorded for this clonotype. The chain combines TRBV6-5 with TRBJ2-7, with a tentative D call TRBD1 (5 bases). This CDR3 is 14 amino acids long. Germline CDR1 MNHEY, CDR2 SVGAGI. V was trimmed by 2 bases and J by 2 bases, leaving 10 bases between them. The DNA of the CDR3 is TGTGCCAGCAGTTACGGGGCGGATACCTACGAGCAGTACTTC. It is translated as CASSYGADTYEQYF.

The chain joins TRBV11-2 to TRBJ2-2; TRBD1 matches at 9 bases. Unmatched junction bases numbered 9, after V lost 5 bases and J lost 5 bases. Germline V gene sequence: CDR1 SGHAT, CDR2 FQNNGV. The CDR3 is 16 amino acids. The CDR3 is CASSPAGTGITGELFF. The CDR3 nucleotides read TGTGCCAGCAGCCCTGCCGGGACAGGGATTACCGGGGAGCTGTTTTTT. Drawing the rest from reference TRBV11-2 and TRBJ2-2, the complete variable domain is EAGVAQSPRYKIIEKRQSVAFWCNPISGHATLYWYQQILGQGPKLLIQFQNNGVVDDSQLPKDRFSAERLKGVDSTLKIQPAKLEDSAVYLCASSPAGTGITGELFFGEGSRLTVL.

Many counts were recorded for this clonotype. The CDR3 reads CASSYRASDEQYF. The CDR3 DNA sequence: TGTGCCAGCAGTTACAGGGCGAGCGACGAGCAGTACTTC. The chain couples TRBV6-5 to TRBJ2-7; D uncertain. From germline, CDR1 is MNHEY and CDR2 SVGAGI. Trimming shortened V by 2 bases and J by 5 bases, and 10 bases separated the two germline ends. The CDR3 has 13 residues.

This clonotype was counted at least ten times. The genes are TRBV12-3 or TRBV12-4 and TRBJ1-1, with 8 bases fitting TRBD1. The junction had 23 bases not matched to a gene; V was cut back by 6 bases and J by 11 bases. This CDR3 region has 17 residues. CDR3 sequence (DNA): TGTGCCAGCAGCTCGCCCCACCTGGGACAGGCTTTTTCGATGGCTTTCTTT. This gives the protein CASSSPHLGQAFSMAFF.

The CDR3 nucleotides are TGTGCCTGGAGTGTACAGGACACGAACTATGGCTACACCTTC. Protein product: CAWSVQDTNYGYTF. This chain uses TRBV30 with TRBJ1-2; D is perhaps TRBD1 (5 bases). This CDR3 is built from 14 residues. The germline V gene encodes CDR1 GTSNPN and CDR2 SVGIG (reference sequence). With 0 bases removed from V and 2 bases from J, the gap between germline ends came to 10 bases.

There are many counts of this clonotype. V is TRBV12-3 or TRBV12-4 and J is TRBJ2-6, with D tentatively TRBD1 (6 bases). Trimming left V 4 bases short and J 3 bases short, with 13 bases between. The CDR3 covers 16 residues. The CDR3 reads CASSSQGPGGANVLTF. For the CDR3, the DNA is TGTGCCAGCAGTTCACAGGGCCCTGGTGGGGCCAACGTCCTGACTTTC.

This clonotype was observed at least ten times. The V call is TRBV7-9, the J call TRBJ1-2; D is unresolved. V shed 4 bases and J shed 7 bases, with 7 bases lying between them. Germline-derived CDR1 and CDR2 are SEHNR and FQNEAQ (reference sequence). The CDR3 length is 11 residues. The CDR3 DNA reads TGTGCCAGCAGCTCTGCACGTGGCTACACCTTC. As protein: CASSSARGYTF.

This clonotype was found many times. The chain recombines TRBV5-6 with TRBJ2-7; D possibly uses TRBD1 or TRBD2 (5 bases each). Germline values: CDR1 SGHDT, CDR2 YYEEEE. The CDR3 covers 16 residues. V lost 0 bases, J lost 4 bases, and 17 bases lay in between. The CDR3 loop reads CASSLGAFGGIYEQYF. DNA for the CDR3: TGTGCCAGCAGCTTGGGGGCGTTTGGGGGAATTTACGAGCAGTACTTC.

This clonotype was observed many times. The chain is built from TRBV12-3 or TRBV12-4 and TRBJ2-2, with 7 bases matching TRBD1. The CDR3 has 15 amino acids. Unmatched junction bases numbered 13, after V lost 5 bases and J lost 10 bases. CDR3 sequence: CASSRTGTAPKELFF. DNA for the CDR3: TGTGCCAGCAGTAGAACCGGGACAGCCCCGAAGGAGCTGTTTTTT.

The table lists this clonotype with many counts. The genes are TRBV28 and TRBJ2-7; 10 positions agree with TRBD1. Per the germline V gene, CDR1 is MDHEN and CDR2 is SYDVKM. V lost 3 bases and J lost 6; bases outside the gene matches: 2. This CDR3 has 13 amino acids. The CDR3 DNA follows: TGTGCCAGCAGTTTGACAGGGGGCGCCGAGCAGTACTTC. Its protein product is CASSLTGGAEQYF.

The chain has TRBV4-3 and TRBJ1-5; no firm D call. V was trimmed by 0 bases and J by 0 bases, leaving 12 bases between them. This CDR3 has 17 residues. Germline-derived CDR1 and CDR2 are LGHNA and YSLEER. The CDR3 is CASSQDYAGYSNQPQHF. As DNA, the CDR3 is TGCGCCAGCAGCCAAGATTATGCTGGTTATAGCAATCAGCCCCAGCATTTT.

In this sample, this clonotype turned up many times. A much larger clone lies one base from this, so it may be a read error. The chain is built from TRBV12-3 or TRBV12-4 and TRBJ2-4; 11 bases map to TRBD1. The CDR3 covers 14 residues. As DNA, the CDR3 is TGTGCCAGCAGCGGGGACAGGGGGAAAAACGTTCAGTACTTC. This encodes CASSGDRGKNVQYF.

At least ten counts were recorded for this clonotype. The J gene is TRBJ2-7, the V gene TRBV30, with D possibly matching TRBD2 (5 bases). Germline V gives CDR1 GTSNPN, CDR2 SVGIG (reference sequence). This CDR3 has 15 amino acids. Trimming stripped 2 bases from V and 1 base from J, with 15 bases between. CDR3 sequence (DNA): TGTGCCTGGAGTAGGAAATGGCCGGGATCCTACGAGCAGTACTTC. This sequence encodes CAWSRKWPGSYEQYF.